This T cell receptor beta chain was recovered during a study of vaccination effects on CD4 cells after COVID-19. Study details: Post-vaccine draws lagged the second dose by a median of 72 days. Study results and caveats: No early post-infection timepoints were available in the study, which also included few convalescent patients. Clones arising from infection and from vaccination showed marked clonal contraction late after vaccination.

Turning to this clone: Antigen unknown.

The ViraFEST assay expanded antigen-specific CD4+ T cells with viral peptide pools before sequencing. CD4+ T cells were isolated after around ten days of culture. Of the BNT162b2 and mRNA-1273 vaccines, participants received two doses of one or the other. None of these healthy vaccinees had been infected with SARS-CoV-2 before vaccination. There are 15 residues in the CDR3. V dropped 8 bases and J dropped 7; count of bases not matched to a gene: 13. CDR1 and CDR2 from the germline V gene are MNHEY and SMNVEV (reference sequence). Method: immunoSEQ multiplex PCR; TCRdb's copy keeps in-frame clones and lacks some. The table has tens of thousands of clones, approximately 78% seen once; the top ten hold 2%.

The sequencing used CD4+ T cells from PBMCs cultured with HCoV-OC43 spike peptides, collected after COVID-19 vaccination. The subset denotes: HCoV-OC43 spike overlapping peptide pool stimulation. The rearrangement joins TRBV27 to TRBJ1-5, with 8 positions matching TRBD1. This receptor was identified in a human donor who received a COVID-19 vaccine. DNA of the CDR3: TGTGCCAGCGCAACCAACGGACAGGGCGGGCAGCCCCAGCATTTT. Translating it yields CASATNGQGGQPQHF.